This T cell receptor beta chain is from a study of tumor and adjacent non-tumor tissue in lung cancer. Study at large: The cohort had around twelve adenocarcinoma, 2 squamous cell and 1 small cell patients. On average, productive TCRbeta reads reached 4 million to 4.5 million per sample. Study-level results: In normal lung, the top 100 clones were significantly more dominant than in tumor. Tumor tissue had significantly higher TCR diversity than normal lung.

Details on this clonotype: Its antigen is not known.

The library came from three nested PCR rounds adapted from ARM-PCR protocols. TCRdb reprocessed the multiplex PCR reads with MiXCR, giving one entry per CDR3 protein. The sample records roughly 140,000 distinct CDR3 sequences, approximately 66% being singletons. No cell sorting was done before RNA was extracted from the tissue. The germline gives CDR1 ENHRY, CDR2 SYGVKD. Trimming took 11 bases from V and 5 from J; bases not matched to a gene: 10. The CDR3 has 14 amino acids. This TCR was sampled from a man aged 60 to 75 with small cell lung cancer. The specimen was lung tumor tissue. The rearrangement joins TRBV10-3 to TRBJ2-1; TRBD1 aligns across 9 bases. CDR3 in amino acids: CAAGRQGDNNEQFF. For the CDR3, the DNA is TGTGCCGCCGGAAGACAGGGGGATAACAATGAGCAGTTCTTC.